Sequencing of this T cell receptor beta chain was carried out in a study of persistence of HIV-infected CD4 T cells. This nonspecific control used anti-CD3/anti-CD28 bead stimulation of CD4+ T cells. Responding CD4+ T cells were sorted by upregulation of both CD40 ligand and CD69. Sequencing used immunoSEQ version 4 in survey mode. Clones were read by immunoSEQ multiplex PCR, and TCRdb kept only the in-frame ones, dropping some. This sample has under 50,000 clones; 80% to 95% occur once, and the top ten carry roughly 1.8%. The CDR3 runs to 14 residues. CDR1 is MRHNA and CDR2 is SNTAGT in the germline V gene. V gave up 3 bases and J gave up 3 bases, with 9 bases separating them. Turning to this clone: Its antigen remains unidentified.

Study-wide points: Antigen-responding cells were enriched for degenerate expanded CDR3beta sequences.

This chain joins TRBV6-4 and TRBJ1-5; D possibly corresponds to TRBD1 (5 bases). This clonotype was obtained from an adult man with HIV who was CMV-seropositive. The sample here was CD4+ T cells sorted from PBMCs after 18-hour stimulation, taken from a patient who received antiretroviral therapy. The CDR3 sequence is CASSDDRVNQPQHF. The CDR3 DNA reads TGTGCCAGCAGTGATGACAGAGTCAATCAGCCCCAGCATTTT.